This T cell receptor beta chain was captured by sequencing in a study of blood T cell repertoires in COVID-19. About the study: Acute and convalescent COVID-19 specimens originated in the United States, Italy and Spain.

The V and J ends lost 0 bases and 2 bases respectively, with 10 bases between them. The CDR3 is 15 residues long. CDR1 and CDR2 (germline): SGHNT, YYREEE (reference sequence). Sequenced by immunoSEQ multiplex PCR; TCRdb stores in-frame clones only, minus some. The table lists 100,000 to 150,000 clones, roughly four fifths of them singletons. The gene calls are TRBV5-4 and TRBJ2-3, with TRBD1 as a possible D gene (6 bases). The clonotype was recovered from a man aged 50-59 years with acute or convalescent COVID-19. Specimen: peripheral blood. The CDR3 loop reads CASSLGRGPTDTQYF. In DNA, the CDR3 is TGTGCCAGCAGCTTGGGCAGGGGCCCCACAGATACGCAGTATTTT.